These 14 T cell receptor beta chains were all obtained from the same sample, sequenced in a study of blood T cell repertoires in COVID-19. Generated by immunoSEQ multiplex PCR, the TCRdb table keeps only in-frame clones and is missing some. Of 69,000 or so clones listed, about four fifths are singletons. The material sequenced was peripheral blood. The receptors stem from an elderly woman with acute or convalescent COVID-19.

This chain uses TRBV27 with TRBJ1-2; maybe TRBD1 (5 bases). V gave up 3 bases and J gave up 1 base, with 9 bases separating them. CDR1 MNHEY and CDR2 SMNVEV come from the germline V gene (reference sequence). The CDR3 totals 14 residues. CDR3: CASSFDSLNYGYTF. The DNA for the CDR3 is TGTGCCAGCAGTTTTGACAGTCTTAACTATGGCTACACCTTC.

This chain joins TRBV5-1 and TRBJ1-2, with TRBD1 matching 11 bases. V gave up 4 bases and J gave up 4 bases; unmatched junction bases: 6. The CDR3 sequence is 15 residues long. In germline, CDR1 is SGHRS, CDR2 YFSETQ. CDR3: CASSPSGTGGYGYTF. CDR3 bases: TGCGCCAGCAGCCCCTCAGGGACAGGGGGCTATGGCTACACCTTC.

V is TRBV10-2 and J is TRBJ1-5, with TRBD1 as a possible D gene (5 bases). Germline V gives CDR1 WSHSY, CDR2 SAAADI. This CDR3 contains 14 residues. The V gene lost 8 bases and the J gene lost 6 bases, with 17 bases spanning the gap. The CDR3 DNA is TGCGCCAGCCAGACCCGGACGGGGGGTCAGCCCCAGCATTTT. It encodes CASQTRTGGQPQHF.

This clone was recorded once. The gene calls are TRBV7-2 and TRBJ1-5; TRBD1 agrees at 9 bases. The CDR3 totals 17 residues. J was trimmed by 4 bases and V by 2 bases; bases with no gene match: 9. The germline gives CDR1 SGHTA, CDR2 FQGNSA. The CDR3 DNA reads as TGTGCCAGCAGCTTATTCCGGGACAGGGACCTAAATCAGCCCCAGCATTTT. It is translated as CASSLFRDRDLNQPQHF.

The chain recombines TRBV10-1 with TRBJ1-1; the D is unclear. Deletions cut 0 bases from V and 1 base from J, with 21 bases between. The CDR3 consists of 19 residues. Germline values: CDR1 WNHNN, CDR2 SYGVQD (reference sequence). The CDR3 bases are TGCGCCAGCAGTGAGTCTTTGGAACAGTTTTCAACCTCGAACACTGAAGCTTTCTTT. Its translation is CASSESLEQFSTSNTEAFF.

This clone was seen once. The chain links TRBV27 to TRBJ1-5, with 10 positions matching TRBD1. CDR3 length: 15 residues. Germline CDR1 and CDR2: MNHEY and SMNVEV (reference sequence). The J segment lost 3 bases and the V segment lost 4 bases, leaving 3 bases of the junction unmatched. The CDR3 region is CASSWDRGANQPQHF. The DNA for the CDR3 is TGTGCCAGCAGTTGGGACAGGGGTGCCAATCAGCCCCAGCATTTT.

The chain couples TRBV19 to TRBJ2-7; a possible D gene is TRBD1 (6 bases). V lost 0 bases, J lost 6 bases, and 6 bases lay in between. Per the germline V gene, CDR1 is LNHDA and CDR2 is SQIVND (reference sequence). This CDR3 is built from 12 residues. The CDR3 protein is CASSIDRGEQYF. CDR3 nucleotide sequence: TGTGCCAGTAGTATAGACAGGGGCGAGCAGTACTTC.

V and J are TRBV19 and TRBJ1-2, with 9 bases aligning to TRBD1. Germline CDR1 and CDR2: LNHDA and SQIVND (reference sequence). Losses at the gene ends were 1 base for V and 4 bases for J; bases not matched to a gene: 4. The CDR3 is 15 residues long. CDR3 sequence (DNA): TGTGCCAGTAGTATAGGGACAGGGGCCGGCTATGGCTACACCTTC. Protein product: CASSIGTGAGYGYTF.

With respect to this clone: Other DNA sequences in the same sample also yield this CDR3. V is TRBV6-5 and J is TRBJ2-6; D unresolved. With 0 bases removed from V and 4 bases from J, the gap between germline ends came to 10 bases. This CDR3 region has 16 residues. CDR1 MNHEY and CDR2 SVGAGI come from the germline V gene. The CDR3 DNA reads TGTGCCAGCAGTTACTCGACTGGTGGGGGGGCCAACGTCCTGACTTTC. This encodes CASSYSTGGGANVLTF.

The V call is TRBV11-2, the J call TRBJ2-7, with 8 bases lining up with TRBD2. Germline V lookup: CDR1 SGHAT, CDR2 FQNNGV. The CDR3 spans 15 residues. After removal of 2 bases from V and 3 bases from J, the junction contained 6 bases not matched to a gene. CDR3 sequence reads: CASSLLVSGGYEQYF. CDR3 coding DNA: TGTGCCAGCAGCTTACTCGTGAGCGGGGGCTACGAGCAGTACTTC.

V gene TRBV30 combines with J gene TRBJ2-6; tentatively, D is TRBD1 (5 bases). The germline V gene has CDR1 GTSNPN and CDR2 SVGIG (reference sequence). The V gene lost 2 bases and the J gene lost 1 base, with 12 bases spanning the gap. The CDR3 totals 16 residues. The chain's CDR3 is CAWSLSRASGANVLTF. The CDR3 bases are TGTGCCTGGAGTCTCTCCAGGGCGTCTGGGGCCAACGTCCTGACTTTC.

The J gene is TRBJ2-1, the V gene TRBV18; D ambiguous. With 4 bases removed from V and 9 bases from J, the gap between germline ends came to 19 bases. The CDR3 runs 15 residues. Germline V gene sequence: CDR1 KGHSH, CDR2 LQKENI. DNA for the CDR3: TGTGCCAGCTCACAGGTTGCAGCCCGTGAGGTTGAGCAGTTCTTC. Amino acid sequence: CASSQVAAREVEQFF.

This clone appeared a single time. The chain carries TRBV5-6 and TRBJ1-2; 7 nucleotides match TRBD1. The V gene end was trimmed by 4 bases and the J gene end by 4 bases; junction bases not matched to a gene: 4. This CDR3 region has 13 residues. The germline V gene encodes CDR1 SGHDT and CDR2 YYEEEE. DNA of the CDR3: TGTGCCAGCAGCCAACAGGGGTCCTATGGCTACACCTTC. The encoded protein is CASSQQGSYGYTF.

This chain links TRBV3-1 (or the pseudogene TRBV3-2) with TRBJ1-5; D ambiguous. This CDR3 contains 14 residues. Trimming shortened V by 3 bases and J by 5 bases, and 11 bases separated the two germline ends. From germline, CDR1 is LGHDT and CDR2 YNNKEL (reference sequence). The CDR3 coding sequence is TGTGCCAGCAGCCACAACGGGGTAGATCAGCCCCAGCATTTT. Translation gives CASSHNGVDQPQHF.